The 20 T cell receptor beta chains listed next were all sequenced from one sample in a study of beta chain features in type 1 diabetes. Reverse transcription of all isolated RNA meant that expressed TCRB transcripts were sequenced. Profiled with immunoSEQ multiplex PCR; TCRdb holds only in-frame clones, not every one. The data contain around 290,000 clones, approximately 8% of them singletons. The sequenced sample was central memory CD4+ T cells from blood. All receptors derive from a young woman in good health.

This clone was detected many times. CDR3 loop: CASSLNGEQFF. In nucleotides, the CDR3 is TGTGCCAGCAGCCTGAATGGTGAGCAGTTCTTC. This chain connects TRBV14 to TRBJ2-1; D unresolved. Looked up from germline, CDR1 is SGHDN and CDR2 is FVKESK. The length of the CDR3 is 11 residues. V was clipped by 4 bases and J by 9 bases, with 7 bases between them.

V and J are TRBV28 and TRBJ2-7; D may match TRBD1 or TRBD2 (5 bases each). V was shortened by 5 bases and J by 3 bases, with 14 bases between the two germline ends. CDR3 length: 14 residues. Germline CDR1 reads MDHEN; CDR2 reads SYDVKM. CDR3: CASSQAGTVYEQYV. The DNA of the CDR3 is TGTGCCAGCAGTCAGGCCGGGACGGTCTACGAGCAGTACGTC.

This clone was observed at least ten times. V gene TRBV4-1 combines with J gene TRBJ2-1; unclear D gene. With 0 bases removed from V and 0 bases from J, the gap between germline ends came to 9 bases. The germline V gene has CDR1 MGHRA and CDR2 YSYEKL. The CDR3 has 16 residues. CDR3 coding DNA: TGCGCCAGCAGCCAAGATTGGGCGAGCTCCTACAATGAGCAGTTCTTC. Its protein is CASSQDWASSYNEQFF.

The chain couples TRBV9 to TRBJ2-3, with no clear D. V lost 4 bases and J lost 5, with 17 bases in between. The CDR3 sequence is 15 residues long. Germline V gene sequence: CDR1 SGDLS, CDR2 YYNGEE. CDR3 loop: CASSPDWVAEDTQYF. CDR3 nucleotide sequence: TGTGCCAGCAGCCCCGATTGGGTTGCGGAAGATACGCAGTATTTT.

This clone was detected only a few times. V is TRBV18 and J is TRBJ2-2; D may be TRBD2 (5 bases). The CDR3 covers 16 residues. V was shortened by 3 bases and J by 7 bases, with 18 bases between the two germline ends. CDR1 KGHSH and CDR2 LQKENI come from the germline V gene. Here the CDR3 reads CASSPSTAPAGGELFF. CDR3 nucleotides: TGTGCCAGCTCACCGTCCACGGCCCCGGCGGGCGGGGAGCTGTTTTTT.

This clone was detected a few times. The chain is built from TRBV30 and TRBJ2-7; TRBD2 matches 7 bases. After removal of 0 bases from V and 0 bases from J, the junction contained 2 bases not matched to a gene. CDR3 length: 14 amino acids. The germline V gene encodes CDR1 GTSNPN and CDR2 SVGIG (reference sequence). CDR3: CAWSVAGPSYEQYV. CDR3 sequence (DNA): TGTGCCTGGAGTGTAGCGGGGCCCTCCTACGAGCAGTACGTC.

This clone was recorded a few times. This chain uses TRBV10-3 with TRBJ1-5; D not resolved. Trimming left V 1 base short and J 6 bases short, with 4 bases between. The length of the CDR3 is 12 residues. CDR1 and CDR2 from the germline V gene are ENHRY and SYGVKD. CDR3 in amino acids: CAISEFGQPQHF. The CDR3 DNA is TGTGCCATCAGTGAGTTTGGTCAGCCCCAGCATTTT.

This clone was seen a few times. The V call is TRBV6-5, the J call TRBJ2-7; 8 bases align to TRBD1. This CDR3 has 14 amino acids. V lost 5 bases, J lost 1 base, and 4 bases stayed unmatched. Germline V gives CDR1 MNHEY, CDR2 SVGAGI. The CDR3 is CASSARGPSYEQYF. As DNA, the CDR3 is TGTGCCAGCAGTGCCAGGGGGCCTTCCTACGAGCAGTACTTC.

This clone has a count of ten or more. The V and J genes are TRBV19 and TRBJ1-2, with TRBD1 as a possible D gene (5 bases). CDR1 and CDR2 from the germline V gene are LNHDA and SQIVND (reference sequence). Between the trimmed V and J ends, which lost 10 bases and 5 bases, there was a span of 17 bases. CDR3 length: 13 amino acids. The CDR3 DNA reads TGTGCCACCAAGAGCTCCGGGACGTATGGCTACACCTTC. Translated: CATKSSGTYGYTF.

This clone was observed many times. The rearrangement uses TRBV7-3 and TRBJ1-6; 7 bases line up with TRBD1. V lost 5 bases and J lost 2; bases outside the gene matches: 3. The CDR3 is 15 amino acids. Germline V gene sequence: CDR1 SGHTA, CDR2 FQGTGA. CDR3 coding DNA: TGTGCCAGCAGCGCGGGGACAGCCTATAATTCACCCCTCCACTTT. Its protein product is CASSAGTAYNSPLHF.

The chain couples TRBV7-9 to TRBJ2-3, with unresolved D. Trimming removed 3 bases from V and 5 bases from J, with 12 bases in between. CDR1 and CDR2 from the germline V gene are SEHNR and FQNEAQ (reference sequence). This CDR3 region has 14 residues. CDR3 in amino acids: CASSFFRPGDTQYF. The CDR3 DNA sequence: TGTGCCAGCAGCTTCTTTAGGCCTGGAGATACGCAGTATTTT.

The chain is built from TRBV7-3 and TRBJ2-3; D is uncertain. This CDR3 has 14 residues. Germline CDR1 is SGHTA and CDR2 is FQGTGA. With 2 bases removed from V and 0 bases from J, the gap between germline ends came to 6 bases. CDR3 nucleotides: TGTGCCAGCAGCTTAGGCCCTAGCACAGATACGCAGTATTTT. It yields the protein CASSLGPSTDTQYF.

The chain employs TRBV14 and TRBJ2-5, with TRBD2 matching 13 bases. Germline trimming cut 0 bases from V and 4 bases from J; bases unmatched to any gene: 8. The CDR3 length is 18 residues. Germline CDR1 SGHDN, CDR2 FVKESK. The CDR3 sequence is CASSQERLAGGQGETQYF. The DNA for the CDR3 is TGTGCCAGCAGCCAAGAACGACTAGCGGGGGGCCAGGGAGAGACCCAGTACTTC. Full variable domain (missing parts from reference TRBV14 and TRBJ2-5): EAGVTQFPSHSVIEKGQTVTLRCDPISGHDNLYWYRRVMGKEIKFLLHFVKESKQDESGMPNNRFLAERTGGTYSTLKVQPAELEDSGVYFCASSQERLAGGQGETQYFGPGTRLLVL.

This clone was seen a few times. V usage is TRBV2 and J usage is TRBJ2-7; D is tentatively TRBD1 or TRBD2 (5 bases each). Germline CDR1 and CDR2: SNHLY and FYNNEI. There are 12 residues in the CDR3. Deletions cut 4 bases from V and 5 bases from J, with 9 bases between. CDR3 nucleotides: TGTGCCAGCAGTGTCAGGGACCACGAGCAGTACGTC. Protein: CASSVRDHEQYV.

V gene TRBV6-5 combines with J gene TRBJ2-1; 10 bases agree with TRBD2. CDR1 MNHEY and CDR2 SVGAGI come from the germline V gene. The CDR3 sequence is 15 residues long. V gave up 2 bases and J gave up 6 bases; unmatched junction bases: 4. CDR3 sequence: CASSYEIAGGNEQFF. The CDR3 bases are TGTGCCAGCAGTTACGAGATAGCGGGAGGCAATGAGCAGTTCTTC.

This clone was recorded a few times. The rearrangement uses TRBV7-9 and TRBJ1-2; tentatively, D is TRBD1 (6 bases). Germline V gene lookup returns CDR1 SEHNR and CDR2 FQNEAQ (reference sequence). The CDR3 is made up of 14 amino acids. V was shortened by 3 bases and J by 7 bases, with 15 bases between the two germline ends. The DNA for the CDR3 is TGTGCCAGCAGCTTTAGTGGGGGCAGGGCTGGCTACACCTTC. Translated, it gives CASSFSGGRAGYTF.

The chain is built from TRBV9 and TRBJ1-1; no reliable D call. Germline V gene data show CDR1 as SGDLS and CDR2 as YYNGEE. Trimming shortened V by 2 bases and J by 1 base, and 6 bases separated the two germline ends. The CDR3 totals 13 residues. The CDR3 nucleotides are TGTGCCAGCAGCGTGTACCCGAACACTGAAGCTTTCTTT. Its protein is CASSVYPNTEAFF. The full variable domain, completed using reference TRBV9 and TRBJ1-1, is DSGVTQTPKHLITATGQRVTLRCSPRSGDLSVYWYQQSLDQGLQFLIQYYNGEERAKGNILERFSAQQFPDLHSELNLSSLELGDSALYFCASSVYPNTEAFFGQGTRLTVV.

The V gene is TRBV4-3, the J gene TRBJ2-1, with TRBD2 matching 9 bases. The V and J ends lost 5 bases and 6 bases, in that order; junction bases with no gene match: 11. The CDR3 spans 16 residues. Per germline, CDR1 LGHNA and CDR2 YSLEER. The CDR3 bases are TGCGCCAGCAGCTATACCGGACTAGCGCCGTTCAATGAGCAGTTCTTC. Translation: CASSYTGLAPFNEQFF.

In its sample, this clone was seen a few times. The chain recombines TRBV7-2 with TRBJ2-5; D ambiguous. V was shortened by 5 bases and J by 5 bases, with 15 bases between the two germline ends. The CDR3 totals 14 residues. Looked up from germline, CDR1 is SGHTA and CDR2 is FQGNSA. CDR3 region: CASSQDIVGETQYF. The CDR3, as DNA: TGTGCCAGCAGCCAAGATATTGTGGGGGAGACCCAGTACTTC. The variable domain in full, completed from reference TRBV7-2 and TRBJ2-5, reads GAGVSQSPSNKVTEKGKDVELRCDPISGHTALYWYRQSLGQGLEFLIYFQGNSAPDKSGLPSDRFSAERTGGSVSTLTIQRTQQEDSAVYLCASSQDIVGETQYFGPGTRLLVL.

This clone came up a few times. The rearrangement joins TRBV27 to TRBJ2-1; TRBD1 is a possible D gene (7 bases). CDR3 length equals 14 residues. CDR1 and CDR2 from the germline V gene are MNHEY and SMNVEV (reference sequence). The V and J ends lost 4 bases and 7 bases respectively, with 14 bases between them. CDR3 coding DNA: TGTGCCAGCAGTTCGGGGGACAGAAGGAATGAGCAGTTCTTC. As protein: CASSSGDRRNEQFF.